A single sample gave rise to the 27 T cell receptor beta chains below, sequenced in a study of T cell responses to AZD1222 COVID-19 vaccine. Repertoires were generated with immunoSEQ multiplex PCR, while TCRdb's copy carries only in-frame clones and drops some. The repertoire holds 180,000 or so clones, with 90% to 95% as singletons. The material sequenced was peripheral blood, taken 28 days after the second AZD1222 dose. The receptors were sampled from an adult who received the AZD1222 COVID-19 vaccine.

V and J are TRBV21-1 and TRBJ2-7. TRBV21-1 counts as a pseudogene. The CDR3 covers 15 residues. The CDR3 loop reads CASSKGNGFSYEQYF. For the CDR3, the DNA is TGTGCCAGCAGCAAAGGAAATGGATTCTCCTACGAGCAGTACTTC.

V usage is TRBV9 and J usage is TRBJ2-1, with 8 nucleotides matching TRBD2. Looked up from germline, CDR1 is SGDLS and CDR2 is YYNGEE. The CDR3 is 15 residues long. V was pared by 0 bases and J by 7 bases, with 6 bases of the junction left unmatched. DNA of the CDR3: TGTGCCAGCAGCGTAGACGGGAGGGACTCTAATGAGCAGTTCTTC. Amino acids: CASSVDGRDSNEQFF.

The V and J genes are TRBV10-1 and TRBJ1-5, with unresolved D. Germline V gives CDR1 WNHNN, CDR2 SYGVQD (reference sequence). The germline V and J ends were trimmed by 3 bases and 2 bases, with 11 bases remaining between them. CDR3 size: 15 residues. Written as DNA, the CDR3 is TGCGCCAGCAGTGAAGAAAGTCGGGGCAATCAGCCCCAGCATTTT. This sequence encodes CASSEESRGNQPQHF.

The V gene is TRBV27, the J gene TRBJ1-1; TRBD1 matches at 9 bases. V was clipped by 5 bases and J by 3 bases; unmatched bases: 4. Germline loops: CDR1 MNHEY, CDR2 SMNVEV (reference sequence). The CDR3 extends over 14 amino acids. CDR3 region: CASSETGGHTEAFF. The DNA of the CDR3 is TGTGCCAGCAGTGAGACAGGGGGGCACACTGAAGCTTTCTTT.

The chain employs TRBV29-1 and TRBJ1-2, with TRBD1 matching 9 bases. The germline gives CDR1 SQVTM, CDR2 ANQGSEA. The CDR3 runs 13 residues. The V segment lost 6 bases and the J segment 6 bases; nucleotides outside the gene matches: 8. CDR3 loop: CSVLRQGGHGYTF. The DNA of the CDR3 is TGCAGCGTCTTAAGACAGGGGGGGCATGGCTACACCTTC.

The chain employs TRBV9 and TRBJ2-3, with 7 bases fitting TRBD2. With V trimmed by 0 bases and J by 3 bases, 4 bases remained unmatched. Germline assignment: CDR1 SGDLS and CDR2 YYNGEE. The CDR3 loop spans 15 amino acids. Here the CDR3 DNA reads TGTGCCAGCAGCGTAGATCCAGCGGGAACAGATACGCAGTATTTT. This sequence encodes CASSVDPAGTDTQYF. The full variable domain, with the rest looked up from reference TRBV9 and TRBJ2-3, is DSGVTQTPKHLITATGQRVTLRCSPRSGDLSVYWYQQSLDQGLQFLIQYYNGEERAKGNILERFSAQQFPDLHSELNLSSLELGDSALYFCASSVDPAGTDTQYFGPGTRLTVL.

The V gene is TRBV27, the J gene TRBJ1-1; 8 nucleotides line up with TRBD1. CDR1 and CDR2 from the germline V gene are MNHEY and SMNVEV (reference sequence). The CDR3 length is 14 residues. With 5 bases clipped from V and 2 bases from J, the junction kept 4 bases outside the gene matches. The CDR3 spells CASSHGTGNTEAFF. CDR3 in DNA: TGTGCCAGCAGTCACGGGACAGGTAACACTGAAGCTTTCTTT.

V usage is TRBV9 and J usage is TRBJ1-3, with 8 bases fitting TRBD1. V was clipped by 5 bases and J by 2 bases; unmatched bases: 0. The length of the CDR3 is 13 residues. CDR1 is SGDLS and CDR2 is YYNGEE in the germline V gene. CDR3 loop: CASRDRAGNTIYF. The CDR3 nucleotides read TGTGCCAGCAGGGACAGGGCTGGAAACACCATATATTTT.

A single count supports this clone. The chain couples TRBV30 to TRBJ2-5; D perhaps matches TRBD2 (5 bases). The germline CDR1 and CDR2 sequences are GTSNPN and SVGIG (reference sequence). V was trimmed by 0 bases and J by 1 base, leaving 9 bases between them. CDR3 length: 14 residues. CDR3 bases: TGTGCCTGGAGTGTACTCGGAGGCCAAGAGACCCAGTACTTC. Residues: CAWSVLGGQETQYF.

CDR3: CASSRSGGGYRDTQYF. The CDR3 region has the DNA TGTGCCAGCAGTCGAAGTGGGGGGGGCTACCGGGATACGCAGTATTTT. The chain couples TRBV6-6 to TRBJ2-3, with D maybe TRBD2 (7 bases). The ends were cut back, 5 bases at V and 6 bases at J, with 21 bases in the middle. The CDR3 covers 16 residues. In germline, CDR1 is MNHNY, CDR2 SVGAGI (reference sequence).

The rearrangement joins TRBV30 to TRBJ1-2; the D is unclear. Germline loops: CDR1 GTSNPN, CDR2 SVGIG (reference sequence). CDR3 length: 13 residues. V gave up 2 bases and J gave up 5 bases, with 12 bases separating them. The CDR3 loop is CAWSQGLRYGYTF. CDR3 nucleotides: TGTGCCTGGAGTCAAGGGTTGAGGTATGGCTACACCTTC. Based on the CDR3 plus reference TRBV30 and TRBJ1-2, the full variable domain is SQTIHQWPATLVQPVGSPLSLECTVEGTSNPNLYWYRQAAGRGLQLLFYSVGIGQISSEVPQNLSASRPQDRQFILSSKKLLLSDSGFYLCAWSQGLRYGYTFGSGTRLTVV.

The rearrangement uses TRBV14 and TRBJ1-6; no clear D. The CDR3 is 14 amino acids. Germline CDR1 and CDR2: SGHDN and FVKESK. With 5 bases removed from V and 6 bases from J, the gap between germline ends came to 11 bases. CDR3 coding DNA: TGTGCCAGCAGCGCTCAAGGGAGTAATTCACCCCTCCACTTT. Translating it yields CASSAQGSNSPLHF.

The rearrangement links TRBV5-4 to TRBJ1-1, with D tentatively TRBD1 (6 bases). V dropped 0 bases and J dropped 1 base, with 10 bases sitting between them. Looked up from germline, CDR1 is SGHNT and CDR2 is YYREEE (reference sequence). The CDR3 extends over 15 amino acids. CDR3 DNA sequence: TGTGCCAGCAGCTTGGCCGTGGGGGCGAACACTGAAGCTTTCTTT. This gives the protein CASSLAVGANTEAFF.

V and J are TRBV6-6 and TRBJ2-3; 9 nucleotides align to TRBD1. The CDR3 totals 15 residues. J was trimmed by 6 bases and V by 6 bases; bases with no gene match: 10. Germline V gene lookup returns CDR1 MNHNY and CDR2 SVGAGI (reference sequence). CDR3 DNA: TGTGCCAGCAGCGGTGGACAGGGGCGAGGGGATACGCAGTATTTT. Residues: CASSGGQGRGDTQYF.

This sequence joins TRBV12-5 and TRBJ2-7; D may correspond to TRBD1 or TRBD2 (5 bases each). This CDR3 spans 14 amino acids. Looked up from germline, CDR1 is LGHNT and CDR2 is FRNRAP. The V end was cut by 5 bases, the J end by 2 bases, with 13 bases between. The DNA for the CDR3 is TGTGCTAGTGGTCCTGGGACCCGGACCTACGAGCAGTACTTC. Amino acid sequence: CASGPGTRTYEQYF.

In this sample, this clone turned up once. This chain uses TRBV18 with TRBJ2-7; D not resolved. CDR1 KGHSH and CDR2 LQKENI come from the germline V gene. Trimming took 0 bases from V and 5 from J, leaving 8 bases between them. This CDR3 is built from 13 residues. CDR3 bases: TGTGCCAGCTCACCACCGCGTTTGAACGAGCAGTACTTC. Translating it yields CASSPPRLNEQYF.

The J gene is TRBJ2-3, the V gene TRBV30, with D unresolved. Germline V gives CDR1 GTSNPN, CDR2 SVGIG (reference sequence). V gave up 7 bases and J gave up 2 bases, with 19 bases separating them. The CDR3 sequence is 15 residues long. The CDR3 reads CASHSGVSYTDTQYF. The CDR3 coding sequence is TGTGCCTCTCACTCGGGCGTCAGCTACACAGATACGCAGTATTTT.

V usage is TRBV29-1 and J usage is TRBJ2-7; D is possibly TRBD1 (6 bases). V lost 6 bases and J lost 6, with 18 bases in between. The germline V gene has CDR1 SQVTM and CDR2 ANQGSEA. This CDR3 is built from 13 residues. CDR3 in amino acids: CSVGDTRRSEQYF. The CDR3 region has the DNA TGCAGCGTCGGGGACACCCGTAGGAGCGAGCAGTACTTC.

This clone was recorded only once. The chain uses TRBV2 and TRBJ2-2; either TRBD1 or TRBD2 may fit D (5 bases each). V shed 8 bases and J shed 4 bases, with 5 bases lying between them. Germline V gene sequence: CDR1 SNHLY, CDR2 FYNNEI. This CDR3 has 11 residues. CDR3 nucleotide sequence: TGTGCCAGCGGGGGCACCGGGGAGCTGTTTTTT. Amino acids: CASGGTGELFF.

The J gene is TRBJ1-4, the V gene TRBV6-5; D gene unclear. The ends were cut back, 4 bases at V and 11 bases at J, with 20 bases in the middle. The CDR3 consists of 15 residues. Germline V gene data show CDR1 as MNHEY and CDR2 as SVGAGI. CDR3 sequence reads: CASSSFSVAGEKLFF. The CDR3 coding sequence is TGTGCCAGCAGTTCGTTCTCAGTGGCTGGGGAGAAACTGTTTTTT.

This clone was found a few times. This rearrangement joins TRBV28 to TRBJ1-2; D is unresolved. Trimming removed 4 bases from V and 2 bases from J, with 8 bases in between. The CDR3 runs 13 residues. In germline, CDR1 is MDHEN, CDR2 SYDVKM. The CDR3 nucleotides read TGTGCCAGCAGTTCTCGAGAGAACTATGGCTACACCTTC. It yields the protein CASSSRENYGYTF.

The V gene is TRBV24-1, the J gene TRBJ2-1; 12 bases match TRBD2. This CDR3 spans 18 amino acids. CDR1 is KGHDR, CDR2 SFDVKD, per germline. The V segment lost 4 bases and the J segment 0 bases; nucleotides outside the gene matches: 6. The CDR3 loop is CATSDGLAGPNSYNEQFF. CDR3 nucleotides: TGTGCCACCAGTGACGGACTAGCGGGGCCAAACTCCTACAATGAGCAGTTCTTC.

V and J are TRBV5-1 and TRBJ2-3, with no clear D. This CDR3 contains 14 residues. V lost 0 bases to trimming and J lost 4 bases, with 9 bases between them. Germline-derived CDR1 and CDR2 are SGHRS and YFSETQ. The DNA of the CDR3 is TGCGCCAGCAGCTTGGTCCCCCCGCCAGATACGCAGTATTTT. As protein: CASSLVPPPDTQYF.

The chain employs TRBV18 and TRBJ1-6; D ambiguous. Between the trimmed V and J ends, which lost 3 bases and 11 bases, there was a span of 23 bases. The germline V gene has CDR1 KGHSH and CDR2 LQKENI. The CDR3 consists of 17 residues. CDR3 protein: CASSPVAGESGYTPLHF. The CDR3 nucleotides are TGTGCCAGCTCACCCGTGGCGGGAGAGAGTGGATACACACCCCTCCACTTT.

The chain joins TRBV5-6 to TRBJ1-1; D unclear. Deletions cut 0 bases from V and 0 bases from J, with 3 bases between. From germline, CDR1 is SGHDT and CDR2 YYEEEE. This CDR3 region has 13 residues. CDR3 sequence reads: CASSLGVNTEAFF. Written as DNA, the CDR3 is TGTGCCAGCAGCTTGGGTGTGAACACTGAAGCTTTCTTT.

The V and J genes are TRBV9 and TRBJ2-2; 9 bases align to TRBD2. With V trimmed by 0 bases and J by 7 bases, 7 bases remained unmatched. From germline, CDR1 is SGDLS and CDR2 YYNGEE. This CDR3 comprises 16 residues. DNA of the CDR3: TGTGCCAGCAGCGTAGAAAGGACTAGCGTTGGCGGGGAGCTGTTTTTT. Protein: CASSVERTSVGGELFF.

The V call is TRBV30, the J call TRBJ2-1, with D tentatively TRBD1 (5 bases). V was trimmed by 1 base and J by 0 bases, leaving 10 bases between them. Germline CDR1 is GTSNPN and CDR2 is SVGIG (reference sequence). This CDR3 has 15 residues. The CDR3 protein is CAWSARQSSYNEQFF. The CDR3 region has the DNA TGTGCCTGGAGTGCCCGACAGAGCTCCTACAATGAGCAGTTCTTC. Supplemented by reference TRBV30 and TRBJ2-1, the full variable domain reads SQTIHQWPATLVQPVGSPLSLECTVEGTSNPNLYWYRQAAGRGLQLLFYSVGIGQISSEVPQNLSASRPQDRQFILSSKKLLLSDSGFYLCAWSARQSSYNEQFFGPGTRLTVL.